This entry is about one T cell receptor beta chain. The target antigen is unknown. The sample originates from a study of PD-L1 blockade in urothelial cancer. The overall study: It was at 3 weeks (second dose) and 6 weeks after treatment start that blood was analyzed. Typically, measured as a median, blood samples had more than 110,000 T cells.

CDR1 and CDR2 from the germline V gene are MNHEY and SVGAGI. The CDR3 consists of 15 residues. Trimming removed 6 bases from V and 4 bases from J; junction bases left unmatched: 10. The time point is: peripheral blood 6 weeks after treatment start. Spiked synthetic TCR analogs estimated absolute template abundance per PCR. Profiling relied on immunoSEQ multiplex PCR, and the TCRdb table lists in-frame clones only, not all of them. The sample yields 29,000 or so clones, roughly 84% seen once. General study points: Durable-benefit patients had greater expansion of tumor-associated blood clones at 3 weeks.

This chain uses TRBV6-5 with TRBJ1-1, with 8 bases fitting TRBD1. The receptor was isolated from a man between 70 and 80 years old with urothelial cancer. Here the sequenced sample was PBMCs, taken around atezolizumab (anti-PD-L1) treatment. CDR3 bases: TGTGCCAGCAGCTACGGACAGGGATTGGGCACTGAAGCTTTCTTT. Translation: CASSYGQGLGTEAFF.